This entry is about one T cell receptor (beta chain). What it binds is not known. Assay: immunoSEQ multiplex PCR; the TCRdb copy retains only in-frame clones and omits some. The repertoire has approximately 99,000 clones, 86% of them found once; the top ten carry over 3%. The data stem from a study of T cell responses to AZD1222 COVID-19 vaccine. Study at large: Investigators merged groups given second doses at roughly 4 or roughly 12 weeks. Findings of the study overall: Only five to seven AZD1222 recipients tested seropositive at baseline.

The sample here was peripheral blood, taken on day 0 of AZD1222 vaccination. This sequence was found in an adult in good health.

CDR3 sequence: CASSQEATGKETQYF. CDR3 DNA sequence: TGCGCCAGCAGCCAAGAGGCGACAGGGAAAGAGACCCAGTACTTC. The V gene is TRBV4-3, the J gene TRBJ2-5; 7 nucleotides align to TRBD1. The CDR3 sequence is 15 residues long. V was pared by 0 bases and J by 3 bases, with 4 bases of the junction left unmatched. Germline values: CDR1 LGHNA, CDR2 YSLEER.